The 14 T cell receptor beta chains listed next were all sequenced from one sample in a study of identical twins. One entry per CDR3 protein results from TCRdb running MiXCR on the 5' RACE reads. The sample has 310,000 or so distinct CDR3 sequences; nearly 9.5% are singletons. These sequences were also reported in another study, on yellow fever vaccine responses in identical twins.

The sequenced material came from CD8+ T cells sorted from blood. These receptors were taken from a young woman in good health.

The genes are TRBV24-1 and TRBJ2-7; D gene ambiguous. The CDR3 totals 12 residues. Germline CDR1 reads KGHDR; CDR2 reads SFDVKD. Trimming removed 4 bases from V and 3 bases from J, with 6 bases in between. CDR3 residues: CATSDNNYEQYF. The DNA for the CDR3 is TGTGCCACCAGTGACAACAACTACGAGCAGTACTTC.

This clonotype was observed at least ten times. The genes are TRBV4-1 and TRBJ2-1; TRBD2 is a possible D gene (5 bases). Germline V CDR1 and CDR2: MGHRA, YSYEKL. There are 19 residues in the CDR3. Trimming shortened V by 3 bases and J by 5 bases, and 26 bases separated the two germline ends. The DNA for the CDR3 is TGCGCCAGCAGCCAGGAAAGGATAGCGCAAGGAGAGAGGGACAATGAGCAGTTCTTC. This gives the protein CASSQERIAQGERDNEQFF.

This clonotype was picked up a small number of times. V and J are TRBV29-1 and TRBJ1-1; D call uncertain. CDR3 length: 14 amino acids. The V and J ends lost 2 bases and 11 bases respectively, with 21 bases between them. Germline V gives CDR1 SQVTM, CDR2 ANQGSEA. The CDR3 here is CSVEREGLRLEAFF. In nucleotides, the CDR3 is TGCAGCGTTGAAAGGGAGGGTCTCAGGTTAGAGGCTTTCTTT.

Ten or more counts support this clonotype. This chain joins TRBV6-2 or TRBV6-3 and TRBJ2-7; possible D gene TRBD1, 5 bases. V dropped 8 bases and J dropped 5 bases, with 16 bases sitting between them. The CDR3 runs to 13 residues. The germline V gene has CDR1 MNHEY and CDR2 SVGEGT. CDR3 sequence: CASGHGLLDEQYF. CDR3 in DNA: TGTGCCAGCGGACACGGGCTCTTGGACGAGCAGTACTTC.

This chain uses TRBV6-2 or TRBV6-3 with TRBJ2-1; possible D gene TRBD2, 5 bases. Germline V gene data show CDR1 as MNHEY and CDR2 as SVGEGT. The CDR3 totals 15 residues. V gave up 3 bases and J gave up 6 bases, with 15 bases separating them. The CDR3 here is CASSYTAGWGNEQFF. CDR3 DNA sequence: TGTGCCAGCAGTTATACCGCGGGTTGGGGCAATGAGCAGTTCTTC.

The chain uses TRBV7-2 and TRBJ2-5; 9 bases match TRBD1. After removal of 5 bases from V and 5 bases from J, the junction contained 9 bases not matched to a gene. This CDR3 has 15 amino acids. The germline gives CDR1 SGHTA, CDR2 FQGNSA. Here the CDR3 reads CASSITGGAGETQYF. The CDR3 DNA sequence: TGTGCCAGCAGCATAACAGGGGGCGCCGGGGAGACCCAGTACTTC.

The chain carries TRBV11-2 and TRBJ2-7; D possibly corresponds to TRBD2 (5 bases). Germline V lookup: CDR1 SGHAT, CDR2 FQNNGV. There are 15 residues in the CDR3. V was clipped by 2 bases and J by 2 bases, with 13 bases between them. The CDR3 DNA sequence: TGTGCCAGCAGCTTAAAGCGGACCCAGGCCTACGAGCAGTACTTC. Amino acids: CASSLKRTQAYEQYF.

This clonotype was observed at least ten times. The chain combines TRBV12-3 or TRBV12-4 with TRBJ1-2; D is unclear. Trimming shortened V by 6 bases and J by 2 bases, and 10 bases separated the two germline ends. CDR3 size: 13 residues. CDR3 amino acids: CASSQTENYGYTF. CDR3 in DNA: TGTGCCAGCAGCCAAACAGAAAACTATGGCTACACCTTC.

This clonotype was seen ten or more times. V usage is TRBV20-1 and J usage is TRBJ2-1; maybe TRBD2 (5 bases). Germline lookup yields CDR1 DFQATT and CDR2 SNEGSKA (reference sequence). CDR3 size: 13 residues. V lost 2 bases and J lost 3, with 8 bases in between. CDR3 coding DNA: TGCAGTGCTAGATCCCGGGACTACAATGAGCAGTTCTTC. It is translated as CSARSRDYNEQFF.

This clonotype was observed at least ten times. This chain connects TRBV29-1 to TRBJ2-1; D perhaps matches TRBD1 (6 bases). The CDR3 runs to 13 residues. Germline V lookup: CDR1 SQVTM, CDR2 ANQGSEA. Trimming left V 3 bases short and J 8 bases short, with 14 bases between. CDR3 in amino acids: CSVDQDSTDEQFF. The CDR3 DNA sequence: TGCAGCGTTGACCAGGACAGTACGGATGAGCAGTTCTTC.

V gene TRBV3-1 combines with J gene TRBJ2-3; TRBD1 or TRBD2 may be the D gene (5 bases each). The CDR3 loop spans 16 amino acids. Trimming stripped 2 bases from V and 4 bases from J, with 16 bases between. The germline gives CDR1 LGHDT, CDR2 YNNKEL (reference sequence). The CDR3 loop is CASSQLAGAEADTQYF. DNA of the CDR3: TGTGCCAGCAGCCAATTGGCCGGGGCGGAGGCAGATACGCAGTATTTT.

In this sample, this clonotype turned up a few times. The chain uses TRBV7-9 and TRBJ2-7, with a possible D match to TRBD1 (6 bases). This CDR3 is 15 amino acids long. V lost 5 bases to trimming and J lost 2 bases, with 16 bases between them. Looked up from germline, CDR1 is SEHNR and CDR2 is FQNEAQ (reference sequence). CDR3 sequence: CASSTATGNPYEQYF. In DNA, the CDR3 is TGTGCCAGCAGCACCGCGACAGGAAACCCCTACGAGCAGTACTTC.

This clonotype occurred many times. The chain is built from TRBV12-3 or TRBV12-4 and TRBJ2-7; no definite D call. The CDR3 length is 13 residues. The V end lost 2 bases, the J end lost 5 bases, and 10 bases lay between the germline ends. CDR3 coding DNA: TGTGCCAGCAGTTTACCGGGTCCGGACGAGCAGTACTTC. It encodes CASSLPGPDEQYF.

This clonotype was found a few times. The J gene is TRBJ2-7, the V gene TRBV6-5; D is possibly TRBD2 (5 bases). V lost 0 bases and J lost 1, with 16 bases in between. CDR3 length: 17 residues. CDR1 and CDR2 from the germline V gene are MNHEY and SVGAGI. CDR3 amino acids: CASSYSYPHSGSYEQYF. DNA for the CDR3: TGTGCCAGCAGTTACTCGTATCCCCATTCGGGGTCCTACGAGCAGTACTTC.